By frequency in the sample, the clone carrying this TCR beta chain is medium-sized (0.01 to 0.1%). Its antigen is undetermined. RNA was extracted from bulk tissue without any cell sorting. A modified ARM-PCR protocol with three rounds of nested PCR amplified TCRbeta. A single record per CDR3 protein comes from TCRdb applying MiXCR to the multiplex PCR reads. The sample comprises about 110,000 distinct CDR3 sequences, roughly 73% of which are singletons, and approximately 35% rests with the top ten. These data are taken from a study of tumor and adjacent non-tumor tissue in lung cancer. Study context: Aged about 31 to 80 years, patients included roughly 10 men and 4 to 6 women with stage I to III disease.

V was shortened by 6 bases and J by 2 bases, with 13 bases between the two germline ends. The V gene's germline CDR1 is MNHEY and CDR2 SVGAGI. This CDR3 is 14 amino acids long. Findings and caveats of the study: Significantly higher TCR diversity was found in tumor than normal lung. Normal lung showed higher cumulative top 100 clone frequency than tumor. Patients with more diverse tumor TCRs had worse survival.

The TCR sequence derives from a woman aged 60 to 75 with non-small cell lung cancer. The sequenced sample was lung tumor tissue. The chain recombines TRBV6-5 with TRBJ1-1; D is unresolved. The CDR3 spells CASRSHRQNTEAFF. The CDR3 DNA reads as TGTGCCAGCAGATCCCACCGTCAAAACACTGAAGCTTTCTTT.